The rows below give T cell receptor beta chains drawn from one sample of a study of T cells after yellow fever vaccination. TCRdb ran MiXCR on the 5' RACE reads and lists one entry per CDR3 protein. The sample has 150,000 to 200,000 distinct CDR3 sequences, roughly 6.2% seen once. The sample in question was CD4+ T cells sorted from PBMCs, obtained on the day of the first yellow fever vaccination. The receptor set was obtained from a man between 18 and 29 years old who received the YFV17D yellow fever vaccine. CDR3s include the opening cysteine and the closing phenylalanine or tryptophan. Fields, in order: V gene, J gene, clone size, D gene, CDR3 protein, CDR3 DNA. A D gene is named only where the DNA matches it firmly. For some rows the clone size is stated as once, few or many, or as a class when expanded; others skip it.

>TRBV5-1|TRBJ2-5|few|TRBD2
CASSLGLAGLRYF
TGCGCCAGCAGCTTGGGACTAGCGGGGCTACGGTACTTC
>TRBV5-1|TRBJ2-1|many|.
CASSLRESSYNEQFF
TGCGCCAGCAGCTTGAGGGAGTCCTCCTACAATGAGCAGTTCTTC
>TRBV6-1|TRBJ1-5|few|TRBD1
CASIPKGTGGQPQHF
TGTGCCAGCATTCCGAAGGGGACAGGGGGCCAGCCCCAGCATTTT
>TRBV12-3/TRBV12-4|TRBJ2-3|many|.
CASSSYSGPDTQYF
TGTGCCAGCAGTTCGTATAGCGGTCCAGATACGCAGTATTTT
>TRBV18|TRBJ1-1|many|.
CASSLVGDTEAFF
TGTGCCAGCTCACTAGTGGGGGACACTGAAGCTTTCTTT
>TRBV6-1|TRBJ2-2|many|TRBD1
CASREPRQGSGELFF
TGTGCCAGCAGGGAACCCCGACAGGGAAGTGGGGAGCTGTTTTTT
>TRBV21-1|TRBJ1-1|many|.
CASRRDREFMNTEAFF
TGTGCCAGCAGACGGGACAGGGAATTCATGAACACTGAAGCTTTCTTT
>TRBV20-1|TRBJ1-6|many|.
CSARNVGGLSGPPLHF
TGCAGTGCTAGGAACGTGGGGGGACTATCGGGACCACCCCTCCACTTT
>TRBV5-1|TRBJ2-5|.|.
CASQPEGAWETQYF
TGCGCCTCGCAACCGGAGGGTGCTTGGGAGACCCAGTACTTC
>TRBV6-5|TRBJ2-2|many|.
CASSPGSGRRNTGELFF
TGTGCCAGCAGTCCTGGGTCCGGGAGACGGAACACCGGGGAGCTGTTTTTT
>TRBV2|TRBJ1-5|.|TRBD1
CASSDRGLVQPQHF
TGTGCCAGCAGTGACAGGGGGCTTGTTCAGCCCCAGCATTTT
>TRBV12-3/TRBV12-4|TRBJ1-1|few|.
CASNHRRMNTEAFF
TGTGCCAGCAACCACAGGAGAATGAACACTGAAGCTTTCTTT
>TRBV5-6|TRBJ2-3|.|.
CASSFQGTFTDTQYF
TGTGCCAGCAGCTTTCAGGGGACCTTCACAGATACGCAGTATTTT
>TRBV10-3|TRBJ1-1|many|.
CAISEGGQNTEAFF
TGTGCCATCAGTGAGGGGGGCCAGAACACTGAAGCTTTCTTT
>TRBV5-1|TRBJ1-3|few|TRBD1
CASGDRDEGSGNTIYF
TGCGCCAGCGGAGACAGGGACGAAGGCTCTGGAAACACCATATATTTT
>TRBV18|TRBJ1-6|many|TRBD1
CASSGGTVTLNSLHF
TGTGCCAGCTCCGGGGGGACAGTAACCCTCAATTCCCTCCACTTT
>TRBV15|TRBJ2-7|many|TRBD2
CATSRDPGGYEQYF
TGTGCCACCAGCAGAGATCCGGGGGGCTACGAGCAGTACTTC
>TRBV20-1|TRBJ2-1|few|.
CSGRAGDGEQFF
TGCAGTGGTCGGGCTGGCGACGGTGAGCAGTTCTTC